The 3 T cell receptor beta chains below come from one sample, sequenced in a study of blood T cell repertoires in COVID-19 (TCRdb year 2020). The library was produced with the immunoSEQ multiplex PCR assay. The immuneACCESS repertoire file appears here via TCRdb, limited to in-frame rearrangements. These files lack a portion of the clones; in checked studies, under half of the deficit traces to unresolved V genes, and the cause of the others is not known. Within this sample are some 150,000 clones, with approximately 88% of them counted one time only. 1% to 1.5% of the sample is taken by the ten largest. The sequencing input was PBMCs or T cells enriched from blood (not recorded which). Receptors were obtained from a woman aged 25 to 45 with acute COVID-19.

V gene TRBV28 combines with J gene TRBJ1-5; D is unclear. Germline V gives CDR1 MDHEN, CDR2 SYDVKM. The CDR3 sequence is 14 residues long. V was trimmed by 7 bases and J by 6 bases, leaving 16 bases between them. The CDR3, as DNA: TGTGCCAGCATCGAGGGAGACAAGGGTCAGCCCCAGCATTTT. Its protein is CASIEGDKGQPQHF.

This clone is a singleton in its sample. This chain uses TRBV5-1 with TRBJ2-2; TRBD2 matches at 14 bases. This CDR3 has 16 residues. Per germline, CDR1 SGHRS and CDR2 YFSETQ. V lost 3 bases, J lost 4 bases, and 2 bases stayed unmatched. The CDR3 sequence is CASSSTSGRGTGELFF. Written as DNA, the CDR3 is TGCGCCAGCAGCTCGACTAGCGGGAGGGGCACCGGGGAGCTGTTTTTT.

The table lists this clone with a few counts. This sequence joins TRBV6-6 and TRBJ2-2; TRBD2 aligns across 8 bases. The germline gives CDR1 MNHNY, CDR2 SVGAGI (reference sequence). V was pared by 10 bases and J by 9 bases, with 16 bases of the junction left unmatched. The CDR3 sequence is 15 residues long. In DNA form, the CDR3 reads TGTGCCATACAAGATCTCCAGCGGGGGATGTGGGAGCTGTTTTTT. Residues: CAIQDLQRGMWELFF.